A single sample gave rise to the 6 T cell receptor beta chains below, sequenced in a study of CD8 T cells in ankylosing spondylitis. TCRdb re-called the 5' RACE reads with MiXCR, one entry per CDR3 protein. The sample has around 230,000 distinct CDR3 sequences, approximately 9% seen once. Source material: blood, either unsorted or a sorted T cell fraction (not recorded which). The receptors derive from a male donor with ankylosing spondylitis or in good health (not recorded which).

The rearrangement uses TRBV5-1 and TRBJ2-7, with D perhaps TRBD1 (5 bases). CDR3 size: 13 residues. Trimming left V 2 bases short and J 7 bases short, with 13 bases between. Germline values: CDR1 SGHRS, CDR2 YFSETQ. As DNA, the CDR3 is TGCGCCAGCAGCTTTGGGGCCGTATCGGAGCAGTACTTC. Its protein product is CASSFGAVSEQYF.

This clonotype has ten or more counts. The rearrangement uses TRBV5-1 and TRBJ2-1; D gene unclear. Deletions cut 0 bases from V and 2 bases from J, with 12 bases between. Germline V gives CDR1 SGHRS, CDR2 YFSETQ. CDR3 length: 16 amino acids. The CDR3 coding sequence is TGCGCCAGCAGCTTGGAGTCGGTGGTGACCTACAATGAGCAGTTCTTC. Its translation: CASSLESVVTYNEQFF.

This clonotype was recorded a few times. The CDR3 DNA sequence: TGCAGCGTTTCCCCGCCTAGCGGGGGGGTTAACACCGGGGAGCTGTTTTTT. It encodes CSVSPPSGGVNTGELFF. The chain couples TRBV29-1 to TRBJ2-2, with 12 bases that match TRBD2. The CDR3 extends over 17 amino acids. Trimming cost V 5 bases and J 2 bases; bases outside gene matches: 9. Germline CDR1 SQVTM, CDR2 ANQGSEA.

This clonotype has at least ten counts. V and J are TRBV5-1 and TRBJ2-3; D call uncertain. The CDR3 covers 15 residues. CDR1 and CDR2 from the germline V gene are SGHRS and YFSETQ. V lost 2 bases, J lost 0 bases, and 10 bases lay in between. The CDR3 DNA reads as TGCGCCAGCAGCTTTTCGGCGAAGAGCACAGATACGCAGTATTTT. Translation: CASSFSAKSTDTQYF.

V gene TRBV5-1 combines with J gene TRBJ2-6; D is tentatively TRBD1 or TRBD2 (5 bases each). The CDR3 sequence is 16 residues long. V lost 4 bases and J 0 bases, leaving 11 bases between the germline ends. Looked up from germline, CDR1 is SGHRS and CDR2 is YFSETQ. Here the CDR3 DNA reads TGCGCCAGCAGCGGGGGTGAAAGCTCTGGGGCCAACGTCCTGACTTTC. It is translated as CASSGGESSGANVLTF.

The chain recombines TRBV6-2 or TRBV6-3 with TRBJ2-7; D is perhaps TRBD1 (5 bases). Between the trimmed V and J ends, which lost 1 base and 3 bases, there was a span of 7 bases. The CDR3 is made up of 13 amino acids. Germline V CDR1 and CDR2: MNHEY, SVGEGT. The CDR3 DNA is TGTGCCAGCAGTTACTTACAGGTCTACGAGCAGTACTTC. Amino acids: CASSYLQVYEQYF.